Sequencing of this TCR beta chain was carried out in a study of patients and donors after allogeneic stem cell transplantation. The CDR3 covers 13 residues. Trimming shortened V by 2 bases and J by 1 base, and 6 bases separated the two germline ends. Germline CDR1 is SGHKS and CDR2 is YYEKEE (reference sequence). Via MiXCR, TCRdb re-called the RT-PCR reads, giving one row per CDR3 protein. Among fewer than 25,000 distinct CDR3 sequences listed, under 55% were seen once. The specimen was blood, either unsorted or a sorted T cell fraction (not recorded which). The chain has TRBV5-5 and TRBJ1-1; D not resolved. This clonotype originated in a human donor who was either an allogeneic HSCT recipient or a stem cell or donor lymphocyte infusion donor (not recorded which). It is not recorded whose cells these are; they may come from a transplant donor. The CDR3 DNA reads TGTGCCAGCAGCTTCGAGGCGAACACTGAAGCTTTCTTT. It is translated as CASSFEANTEAFF. Together with reference TRBV5-5 and TRBJ1-1, the CDR3 gives the full variable domain: DAGVTQSPTHLIKTRGQQVTLRCSPISGHKSVSWYQQVLGQGPQFIFQYYEKEERGRGNFPDRFSARQFPNYSSELNVNALLLGDSALYLCASSFEANTEAFFGQGTRLTVV.